The 14 T cell receptor beta chains below were found in one sample sequenced in a study of regulatory T cells in long-lasting Graves disease. The TCR beta library used iRepertoire HTBI primers with Arm-PCR amplification of CDR3. One entry per CDR3 protein, called by TCRdb with MiXCR from the multiplex PCR reads. The profile shows approximately 270,000 distinct CDR3 sequences, about 20% of them singletons. The time point is: newly diagnosed GD, antithyroid drugs for less than 3 months. From PBMCs, RNA was extracted and then used to make the TCR library. The same data also contributed to another study, on T cells in Graves' hyperthyroidism and ophthalmopathy.

The material was peripheral blood mononuclear cells (PBMCs), obtained at new diagnosis, from a patient treated with antithyroid drugs. These receptors were taken from a woman under 40 with Graves disease.

This clonotype was seen only a few times. A much larger clone is a single base away; this may be a read error. The chain couples TRBV4-1 to TRBJ2-3; D remains unclear. Germline V gene sequence: CDR1 MGHRA, CDR2 YSYEKL. The CDR3 runs to 15 residues. In DNA, the CDR3 is TGCACCAGCAGGTTGAGCATTCCTAGCACAGATACGCAGTATTTT. It encodes CTSRLSIPSTDTQYF.

V usage is TRBV12-3 or TRBV12-4 and J usage is TRBJ2-3, with 12 bases matching TRBD2. V gave up 6 bases and J gave up 4 bases; unmatched junction bases: 14. This CDR3 spans 18 amino acids. The CDR3 coding sequence is TGTGCCAGCAGCACCAGGAGGCTAGCGGGAGGGCCCGCAGATACGCAGTATTTT. This codes for CASSTRRLAGGPADTQYF.

This clonotype showed up many times. The J gene is TRBJ2-1, the V gene TRBV11-2, with TRBD1 matching over 7 bases. The CDR3 runs to 13 residues. The germline CDR1 and CDR2 sequences are SGHAT and FQNNGV. V lost 5 bases to trimming and J lost 8 bases; unmatched junction nucleotides: 6. CDR3 loop: CASSPLQGYEQFF. The CDR3 DNA reads TGTGCCAGCAGCCCCTTACAGGGGTATGAGCAGTTCTTC. Variable domain in full (rest from reference TRBV11-2 and TRBJ2-1): EAGVAQSPRYKIIEKRQSVAFWCNPISGHATLYWYQQILGQGPKLLIQFQNNGVVDDSQLPKDRFSAERLKGVDSTLKIQPAKLEDSAVYLCASSPLQGYEQFFGPGTRLTVL.

Only a few counts were recorded for this clonotype. The V and J genes are TRBV6-1 and TRBJ2-7; D may correspond to TRBD1 or TRBD2 (5 bases each). V lost 5 bases, J lost 5 bases, and 16 bases lay in between. Germline V lookup: CDR1 MNHNS, CDR2 SASEGT. This CDR3 contains 14 residues. CDR3 in amino acids: CASSKRDGLDEQYF. DNA of the CDR3: TGTGCCAGCAGTAAACGGGACGGTCTTGACGAGCAGTACTTC.

This clonotype was counted ten times or more. V is TRBV12-3 or TRBV12-4 and J is TRBJ1-2; possible D gene TRBD1, 6 bases. CDR3 length: 13 residues. Trimming stripped 5 bases from V and 4 bases from J, with 11 bases between. The CDR3 reads CASSPDSFYGYTF. CDR3 in DNA: TGTGCCAGCAGTCCGGACAGCTTCTATGGCTACACCTTC.

There are many counts of this clonotype. This chain uses TRBV10-1 with TRBJ1-5; no firm D call. V lost 1 base, J lost 6 bases, and 7 bases lay in between. Germline CDR1 WNHNN, CDR2 SYGVQD (reference sequence). The CDR3 runs 13 residues. The CDR3 coding sequence is TGCGCCAGCAGTGAGTATGAAGGTCAGCCCCAGCATTTT. Amino acids: CASSEYEGQPQHF.

This clonotype was seen a handful of times. The chain's CDR3 is CATKGPRDTQYF. In DNA form, the CDR3 reads TGTGCCACCAAGGGGCCCCGCGATACGCAGTATTTT. V and J are TRBV6-1 and TRBJ2-3; a weak D match, TRBD1 (5 bases). The CDR3 spans 12 residues. V dropped 10 bases and J dropped 6 bases, with 14 bases sitting between them. Germline V gene data show CDR1 as MNHNS and CDR2 as SASEGT.

At least ten counts were recorded for this clonotype. The chain is built from TRBV6-2 or TRBV6-3 and TRBJ1-5, with 12 bases matching TRBD1. With V trimmed by 2 bases and J by 7 bases, 12 bases remained unmatched. Per the germline V gene, CDR1 is MNHEY and CDR2 is SVGEGT. The CDR3 covers 18 residues. The CDR3 region has the DNA TGTGCCAGCAGTTACGCCGGGACAGGGGGCACGGGACACCAGCCCCAGCATTTT. It is translated as CASSYAGTGGTGHQPQHF.

This clonotype has at least ten counts. CDR3 sequence (DNA): TGTGCCACCAGCAGGGCAGGGGCCTCGCTAGATGAAAAACTGTTTTTT. Protein sequence: CATSRAGASLDEKLFF. This chain joins TRBV15 and TRBJ1-4; perhaps TRBD1 as D (6 bases). The CDR3 extends over 16 amino acids. CDR1 and CDR2 (germline): LNHNV, YYDKDF (reference sequence). The ends were cut back, 3 bases at V and 6 bases at J, with 17 bases in the middle.

The chain uses TRBV19 and TRBJ1-6, with TRBD1 as a possible D gene (5 bases). Trimming took 7 bases from V and 7 from J, leaving 20 bases between them. Germline V CDR1 and CDR2: LNHDA, SQIVND (reference sequence). This CDR3 spans 16 amino acids. In DNA, the CDR3 is TGTGCCAGTACCCACGGGGGTGCACGAATAAATTCACCCCTCCACTTT. It encodes CASTHGGARINSPLHF.

Remarks on this clonotype: This is likely an artifact of a read error, given a far larger clone one base away. The chain combines TRBV12-3 or TRBV12-4 with TRBJ2-7; weak D call: TRBD2 (6 bases). The length of the CDR3 is 15 residues. The germline V and J ends were trimmed by 4 bases and 7 bases, with 20 bases remaining between them. The CDR3 DNA sequence: TGTGCCAGCAGTTCTTGGGTGCGGGAACACAATGAGCAGTACTTC. It specifies CASSSWVREHNEQYF.

As regards this clonotype: This sequence is one base from a far larger clone and is likely a read error. The CDR3, as DNA: TGTGCCAGCAGCACCGGGACAGGGGATGAAGCTTTCTTT. Translating it yields CASSTGTGDEAFF. The chain couples TRBV7-2 to TRBJ1-1, with 10 bases lining up with TRBD1. The CDR3 extends over 13 amino acids. After removal of 5 bases from V and 7 bases from J, the junction contained 4 bases not matched to a gene. Germline assignment: CDR1 SGHTA and CDR2 FQGNSA.

CDR3 DNA sequence: TGCGCCAGCAGTAACAGGGATCCCTCCTACGAGCAGTACTTC. It is translated as CASSNRDPSYEQYF. The rearrangement links TRBV10-1 to TRBJ2-7; maybe TRBD1 (6 bases). Trimming removed 5 bases at V and 0 bases at J, with 11 bases between. Looked up from germline, CDR1 is WNHNN and CDR2 is SYGVQD (reference sequence). The CDR3 spans 14 residues.

The genes are TRBV4-1 and TRBJ2-1; 14 bases agree with TRBD2. The CDR3 is made up of 19 amino acids. V dropped 1 base and J dropped 0; count of bases not matched to a gene: 5. In germline, CDR1 is MGHRA, CDR2 YSYEKL. CDR3 region: CASSQGLAGGPGSYNEQFF. Written as DNA, the CDR3 is TGCGCCAGCAGCCAAGGACTAGCGGGGGGGCCAGGCTCCTACAATGAGCAGTTCTTC.